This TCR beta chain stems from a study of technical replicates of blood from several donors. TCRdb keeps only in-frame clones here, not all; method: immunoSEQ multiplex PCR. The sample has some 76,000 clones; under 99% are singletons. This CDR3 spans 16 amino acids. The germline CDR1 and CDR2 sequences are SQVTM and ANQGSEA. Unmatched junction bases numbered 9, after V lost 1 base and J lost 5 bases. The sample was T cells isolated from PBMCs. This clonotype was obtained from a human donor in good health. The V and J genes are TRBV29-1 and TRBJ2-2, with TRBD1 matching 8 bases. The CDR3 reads CSVEAADRGLTGELFF. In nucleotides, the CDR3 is TGCAGCGTTGAAGCCGCCGACAGGGGTCTAACCGGGGAGCTGTTTTTT.